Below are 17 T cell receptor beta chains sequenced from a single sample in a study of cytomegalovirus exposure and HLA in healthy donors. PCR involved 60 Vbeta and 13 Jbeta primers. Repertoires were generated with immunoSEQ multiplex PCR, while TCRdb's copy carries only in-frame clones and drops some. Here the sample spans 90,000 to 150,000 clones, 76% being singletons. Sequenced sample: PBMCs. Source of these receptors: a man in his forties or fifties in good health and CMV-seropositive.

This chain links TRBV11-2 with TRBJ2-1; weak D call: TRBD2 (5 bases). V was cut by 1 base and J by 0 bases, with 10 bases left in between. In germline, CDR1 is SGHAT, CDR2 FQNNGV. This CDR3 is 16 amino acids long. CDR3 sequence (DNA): TGTGCCAGCAGCTTAGGAGGGTTAAGCTCCTACAATGAGCAGTTCTTC. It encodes CASSLGGLSSYNEQFF.

The CDR3 DNA is TGCGCCAGCAGGAGGGCAGGAGAGAGGGAGCGCTCCTACGAGCAGTACTTC. This gives the protein CASRRAGERERSYEQYF. This chain joins TRBV10-2 and TRBJ2-7; a possible D gene is TRBD2 (5 bases). V gave up 6 bases and J gave up 0 bases, with 21 bases separating them. This CDR3 spans 17 amino acids. CDR1 and CDR2 from the germline V gene are WSHSY and SAAADI.

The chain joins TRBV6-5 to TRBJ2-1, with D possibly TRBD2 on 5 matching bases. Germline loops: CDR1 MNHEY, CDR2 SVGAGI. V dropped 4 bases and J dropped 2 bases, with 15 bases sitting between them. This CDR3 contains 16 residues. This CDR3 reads CASSFLGADTYNEQFF. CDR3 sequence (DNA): TGTGCCAGCAGTTTCCTAGGAGCGGATACCTACAATGAGCAGTTCTTC.

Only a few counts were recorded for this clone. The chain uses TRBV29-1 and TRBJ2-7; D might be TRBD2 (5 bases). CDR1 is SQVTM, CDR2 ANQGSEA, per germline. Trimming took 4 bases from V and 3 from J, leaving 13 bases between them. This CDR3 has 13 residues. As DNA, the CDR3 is TGCAGCGTTGGTCCGGGGTTAGACTACGAGCAGTACTTC. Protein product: CSVGPGLDYEQYF.

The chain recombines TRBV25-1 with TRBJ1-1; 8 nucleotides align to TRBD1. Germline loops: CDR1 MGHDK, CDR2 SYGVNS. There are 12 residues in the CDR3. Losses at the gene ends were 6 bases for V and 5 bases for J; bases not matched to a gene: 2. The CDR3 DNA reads TGTGCCAGCAGCAGACAGGGGACTGAAGCTTTCTTT. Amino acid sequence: CASSRQGTEAFF.

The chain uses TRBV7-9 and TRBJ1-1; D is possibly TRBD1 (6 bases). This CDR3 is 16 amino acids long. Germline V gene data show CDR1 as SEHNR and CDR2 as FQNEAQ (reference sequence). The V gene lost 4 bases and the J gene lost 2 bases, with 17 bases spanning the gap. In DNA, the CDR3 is TGTGCCAGCAGCTGGACCTTGGACAGAACCAACACTGAAGCTTTCTTT. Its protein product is CASSWTLDRTNTEAFF.

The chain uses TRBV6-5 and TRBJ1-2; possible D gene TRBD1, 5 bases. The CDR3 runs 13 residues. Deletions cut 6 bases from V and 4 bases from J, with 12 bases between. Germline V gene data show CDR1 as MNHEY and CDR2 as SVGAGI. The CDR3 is CASRPQGTYGYTF. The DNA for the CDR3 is TGTGCCAGCAGACCGCAGGGCACCTATGGCTACACCTTC.

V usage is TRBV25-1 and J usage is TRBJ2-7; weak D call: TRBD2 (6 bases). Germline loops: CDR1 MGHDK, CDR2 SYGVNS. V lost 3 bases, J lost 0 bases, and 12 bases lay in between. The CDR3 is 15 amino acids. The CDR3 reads CASSDPGTSSYEQYF. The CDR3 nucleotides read TGTGCCAGCAGTGACCCGGGGACTTCCTCCTACGAGCAGTACTTC.

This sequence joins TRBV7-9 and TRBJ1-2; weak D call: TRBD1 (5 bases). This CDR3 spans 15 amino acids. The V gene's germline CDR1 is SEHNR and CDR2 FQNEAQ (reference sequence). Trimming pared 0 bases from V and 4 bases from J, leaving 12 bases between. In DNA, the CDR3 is TGTGCCAGCAGCTTAGCTCAGGGTCTAGGCTATGGCTACACCTTC. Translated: CASSLAQGLGYGYTF. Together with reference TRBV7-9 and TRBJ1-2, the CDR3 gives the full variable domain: DTGVSQNPRHKITKRGQNVTFRCDPISEHNRLYWYRQTLGQGPEFLTYFQNEAQLEKSRLLSDRFSAERPKGSFSTLEIQRTEQGDSAMYLCASSLAQGLGYGYTFGSGTRLTVV.

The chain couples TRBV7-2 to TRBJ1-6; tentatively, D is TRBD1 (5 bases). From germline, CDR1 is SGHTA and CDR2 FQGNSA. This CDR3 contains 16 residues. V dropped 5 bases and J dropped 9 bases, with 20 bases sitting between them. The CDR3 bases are TGTGCCAGCAGCGCCAGACAGACCTCTGGGATTTCACCCCTCCACTTT. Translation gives CASSARQTSGISPLHF. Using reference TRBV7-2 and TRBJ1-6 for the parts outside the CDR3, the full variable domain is GAGVSQSPSNKVTEKGKDVELRCDPISGHTALYWYRQSLGQGLEFLIYFQGNSAPDKSGLPSDRFSAERTGGSVSTLTIQRTQQEDSAVYLCASSARQTSGISPLHFGNGTRLTVT.

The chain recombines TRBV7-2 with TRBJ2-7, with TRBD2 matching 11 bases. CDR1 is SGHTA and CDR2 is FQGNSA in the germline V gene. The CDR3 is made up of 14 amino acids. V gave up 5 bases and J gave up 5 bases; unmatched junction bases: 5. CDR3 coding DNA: TGTGCCAGCAGCGCCACTAGCGGGAGCCACGAGCAGTACTTC. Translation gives CASSATSGSHEQYF.

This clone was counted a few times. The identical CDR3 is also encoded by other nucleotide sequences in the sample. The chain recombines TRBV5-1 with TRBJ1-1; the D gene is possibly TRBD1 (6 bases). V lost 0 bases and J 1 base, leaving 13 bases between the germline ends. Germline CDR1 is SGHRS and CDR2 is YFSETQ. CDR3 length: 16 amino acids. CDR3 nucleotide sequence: TGCGCCAGCAGCTTGGTCGGGGGAGGGGGGAACACTGAAGCTTTCTTT. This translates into CASSLVGGGGNTEAFF.

In DNA, the CDR3 is TGTGCCAGCAGCTTGGAGCCCAGGGGTATTTACGAGCAGTACTTC. Translation: CASSLEPRGIYEQYF. This chain links TRBV5-5 with TRBJ2-7; TRBD1 is a possible D gene (6 bases). V shed 0 bases and J shed 4 bases, with 14 bases lying between them. The CDR3 is made up of 15 amino acids. Germline values: CDR1 SGHKS, CDR2 YYEKEE (reference sequence). Variable domain in full (rest from reference TRBV5-5 and TRBJ2-7): DAGVTQSPTHLIKTRGQQVTLRCSPISGHKSVSWYQQVLGQGPQFIFQYYEKEERGRGNFPDRFSARQFPNYSSELNVNALLLGDSALYLCASSLEPRGIYEQYFGPGTRLTVT.

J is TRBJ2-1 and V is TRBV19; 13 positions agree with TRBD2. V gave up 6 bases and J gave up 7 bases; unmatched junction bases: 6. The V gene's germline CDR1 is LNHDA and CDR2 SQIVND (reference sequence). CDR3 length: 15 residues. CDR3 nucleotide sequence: TGTGCCAGTAGCCTACTAGCGGGGGGGCTAAATGAGCAGTTCTTC. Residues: CASSLLAGGLNEQFF. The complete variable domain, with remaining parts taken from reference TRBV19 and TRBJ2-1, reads DGGITQSPKYLFRKEGQNVTLSCEQNLNHDAMYWYRQDPGQGLRLIYYSQIVNDFQKGDIAEGYSVSREKKESFPLTVTSAQKNPTAFYLCASSLLAGGLNEQFFGPGTRLTVL.

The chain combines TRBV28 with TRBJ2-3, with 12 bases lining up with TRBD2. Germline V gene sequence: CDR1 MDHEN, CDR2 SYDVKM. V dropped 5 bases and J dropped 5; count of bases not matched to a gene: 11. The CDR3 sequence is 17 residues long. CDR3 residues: CASSVLLAGGGGDTQYF. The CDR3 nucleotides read TGTGCCAGCAGTGTCCTACTAGCGGGAGGAGGGGGAGATACGCAGTATTTT.

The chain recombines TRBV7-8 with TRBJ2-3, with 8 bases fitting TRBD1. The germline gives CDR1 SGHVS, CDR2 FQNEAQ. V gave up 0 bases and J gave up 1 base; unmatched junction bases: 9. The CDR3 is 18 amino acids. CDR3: CASSLAYRTGPGTDTQYF. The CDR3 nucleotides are TGTGCCAGCAGCTTAGCCTACAGGACAGGGCCCGGCACAGATACGCAGTATTTT.

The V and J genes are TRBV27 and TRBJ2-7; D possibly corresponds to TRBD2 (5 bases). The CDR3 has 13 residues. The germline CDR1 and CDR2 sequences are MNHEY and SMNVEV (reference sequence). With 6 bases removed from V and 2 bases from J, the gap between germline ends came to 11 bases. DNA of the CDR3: TGTGCCAGCAGAGCGGATACCACCTACGAGCAGTACTTC. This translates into CASRADTTYEQYF.